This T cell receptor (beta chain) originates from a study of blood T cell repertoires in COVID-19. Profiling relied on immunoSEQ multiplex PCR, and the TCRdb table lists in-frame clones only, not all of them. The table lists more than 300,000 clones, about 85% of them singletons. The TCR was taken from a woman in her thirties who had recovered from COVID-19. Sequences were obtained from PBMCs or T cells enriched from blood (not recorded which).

CDR3 DNA: TGCGCCAGCAGCAGCGGGACAGGGGGGTTGGTGAACACTGAAGCTTTCTTT. Amino acids: CASSSGTGGLVNTEAFF. The chain uses TRBV5-1 and TRBJ1-1; 11 bases match TRBD1. CDR3 length: 17 amino acids. CDR1 is SGHRS and CDR2 is YFSETQ in the germline V gene. V dropped 4 bases and J dropped 0; count of bases not matched to a gene: 8.